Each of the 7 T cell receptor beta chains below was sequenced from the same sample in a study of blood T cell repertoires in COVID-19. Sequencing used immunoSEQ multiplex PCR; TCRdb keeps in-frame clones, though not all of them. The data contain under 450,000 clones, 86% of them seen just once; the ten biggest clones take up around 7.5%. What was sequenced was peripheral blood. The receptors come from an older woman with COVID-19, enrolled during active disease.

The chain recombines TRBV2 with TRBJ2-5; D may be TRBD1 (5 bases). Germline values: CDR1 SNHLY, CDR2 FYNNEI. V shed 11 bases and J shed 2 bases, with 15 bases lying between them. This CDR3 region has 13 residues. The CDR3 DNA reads TGTGCCCGTGCTAGGGGAAGGCAAGAGACCCAGTACTTC. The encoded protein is CARARGRQETQYF. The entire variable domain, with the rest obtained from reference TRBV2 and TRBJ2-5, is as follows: EPEVTQTPSHQVTQMGQEVILRCVPISNHLYFYWYRQILGQKVEFLVSFYNNEISEKSEIFDDQFSVERPDGSNFTLKIRSTKLEDSAMYFCARARGRQETQYFGPGTRLLVL.

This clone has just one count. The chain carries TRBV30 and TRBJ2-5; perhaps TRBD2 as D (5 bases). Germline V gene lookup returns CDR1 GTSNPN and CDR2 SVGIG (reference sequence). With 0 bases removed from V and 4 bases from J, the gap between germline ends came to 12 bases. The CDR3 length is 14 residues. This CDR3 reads CAWSVLSGPETQYF. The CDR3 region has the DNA TGTGCCTGGAGTGTACTAAGCGGTCCAGAGACCCAGTACTTC.

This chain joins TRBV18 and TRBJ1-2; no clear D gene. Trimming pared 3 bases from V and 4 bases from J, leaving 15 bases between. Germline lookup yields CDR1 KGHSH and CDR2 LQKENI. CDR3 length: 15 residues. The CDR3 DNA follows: TGTGCCAGCTCACCGGCTAGCGGTCCCCTCTATGGCTACACCTTC. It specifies CASSPASGPLYGYTF.

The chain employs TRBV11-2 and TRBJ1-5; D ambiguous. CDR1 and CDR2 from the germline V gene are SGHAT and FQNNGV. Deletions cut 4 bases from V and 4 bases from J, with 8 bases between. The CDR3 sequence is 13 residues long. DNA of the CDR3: TGTGCCAGCAGCTCCGCTACTAATCAGCCCCAGCATTTT. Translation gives CASSSATNQPQHF.

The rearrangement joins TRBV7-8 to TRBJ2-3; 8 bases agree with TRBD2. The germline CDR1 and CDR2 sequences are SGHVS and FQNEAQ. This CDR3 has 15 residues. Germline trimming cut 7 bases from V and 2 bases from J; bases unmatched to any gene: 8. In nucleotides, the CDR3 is TGTGCCAGCACCAGGCTAGCGGGTAACACAGATACGCAGTATTTT. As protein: CASTRLAGNTDTQYF.

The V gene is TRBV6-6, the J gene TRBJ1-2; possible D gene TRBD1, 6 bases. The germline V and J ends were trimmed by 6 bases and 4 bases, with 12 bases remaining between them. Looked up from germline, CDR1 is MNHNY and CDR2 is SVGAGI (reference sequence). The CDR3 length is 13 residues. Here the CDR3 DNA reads TGTGCCAGCAGACGCGACAGGCTCTATGGCTACACCTTC. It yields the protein CASRRDRLYGYTF.

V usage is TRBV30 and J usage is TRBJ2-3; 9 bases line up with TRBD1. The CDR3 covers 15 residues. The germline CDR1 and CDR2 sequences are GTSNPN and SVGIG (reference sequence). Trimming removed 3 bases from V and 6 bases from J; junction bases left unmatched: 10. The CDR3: CAWSAGTGRGDTQYF. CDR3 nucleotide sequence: TGTGCCTGGAGCGCCGGGACAGGGAGAGGGGATACGCAGTATTTT.